The 32 T cell receptor beta chains below all came from one sample that was sequenced in a study of cytomegalovirus exposure and HLA in healthy donors. With 60 Vbeta and 13 Jbeta primers, the PCR was carried out. Repertoires were generated with immunoSEQ multiplex PCR, while TCRdb's copy carries only in-frame clones and drops some. The sample records about 110,000 clones, 65% to 80% being singletons. The sequencing input was PBMCs. The receptors come from a woman in her sixties or seventies in good health and CMV-seropositive.

This chain joins TRBV27 and TRBJ2-7; the match to TRBD2 covers 8 bases. This CDR3 is built from 14 residues. Germline V gene sequence: CDR1 MNHEY, CDR2 SMNVEV (reference sequence). Germline trimming cut 3 bases from V and 4 bases from J; bases unmatched to any gene: 5. CDR3 region: CASSFGTSGYEQYF. The CDR3 DNA sequence: TGTGCCAGCAGTTTTGGTACTAGCGGTTACGAGCAGTACTTC.

The chain's CDR3 is CASRPPGTPIYEQYF. The CDR3 nucleotides are TGTGCCAGCAGACCTCCCGGGACACCTATCTACGAGCAGTACTTC. The V call is TRBV28, the J call TRBJ2-7, with a possible D match to TRBD1 (6 bases). The V and J ends lost 6 bases and 3 bases respectively, with 18 bases between them. Germline-derived CDR1 and CDR2 are MDHEN and SYDVKM. The length of the CDR3 is 15 residues. Full variable domain (remainder filled in from reference TRBV28 and TRBJ2-7): DVKVTQSSRYLVKRTGEKVFLECVQDMDHENMFWYRQDPGLGLRLIYFSYDVKMKEKGDIPEGYSVSREKKERFSLILESASTNQTSMYLCASRPPGTPIYEQYFGPGTRLTVT.

The V and J genes are TRBV6-5 and TRBJ1-1, with 9 bases aligning to TRBD1. CDR1 is MNHEY and CDR2 is SVGAGI in the germline V gene. The CDR3 sequence is 15 residues long. V lost 6 bases and J lost 3; bases outside the gene matches: 8. CDR3 DNA: TGTGCCAGCAGCCAGAGACAGGGGGTGGACACTGAAGCTTTCTTT. Amino acids: CASSQRQGVDTEAFF.

The gene calls are TRBV5-1 and TRBJ2-3, with TRBD1 identical over 10 bases. Trimming removed 1 base from V and 2 bases from J; junction bases left unmatched: 16. Per germline, CDR1 SGHRS and CDR2 YFSETQ. The CDR3 contains 20 residues. The CDR3 loop is CASSLPQRTGGPTPTDTQYF. The CDR3 DNA reads as TGCGCCAGCAGCTTGCCGCAGAGGACAGGGGGGCCCACCCCCACAGATACGCAGTATTTT.

The rearrangement uses TRBV9 and TRBJ2-2; the match to TRBD2 covers 8 bases. Germline V gives CDR1 SGDLS, CDR2 YYNGEE. The CDR3 contains 16 residues. Trimming at V came to 3 bases and at J to 0 bases, leaving 4 bases not matched to a gene. Here the CDR3 reads CASSASGLANTGELFF. Written as DNA, the CDR3 is TGTGCCAGCAGCGCCTCGGGACTAGCGAACACCGGGGAGCTGTTTTTT.

The chain is built from TRBV9 and TRBJ2-7; D perhaps matches TRBD2 (6 bases). Germline-derived CDR1 and CDR2 are SGDLS and YYNGEE. The CDR3 runs 14 residues. The V end lost 3 bases, the J end lost 3 bases, and 13 bases lay between the germline ends. The CDR3 nucleotides are TGTGCCAGCAGCGGCGCGGAGGGCCGCTACGAGCAGTACTTC. It translates to CASSGAEGRYEQYF.

The V gene is TRBV7-6, the J gene TRBJ2-5; TRBD2 matches 15 bases. The CDR3 sequence is 17 residues long. V lost 5 bases to trimming and J lost 5 bases; unmatched junction nucleotides: 9. Germline CDR1 is SGHVS and CDR2 is FNYEAQ. CDR3 coding DNA: TGTGCCAGCAGCCCGAGGGTCGGGACTAGCGGGGGGGAGACCCAGTACTTC. It codes for CASSPRVGTSGGETQYF.

The V and J genes are TRBV27 and TRBJ2-2; D is unclear. The CDR3 is made up of 18 amino acids. V was cut by 1 base and J by 5 bases, with 20 bases left in between. The germline CDR1 and CDR2 sequences are MNHEY and SMNVEV (reference sequence). CDR3 sequence (DNA): TGTGCCAGCAGTTTATTTAGTTTTTTGGAAATCGGGACCGGGGAGCTGTTTTTT. It specifies CASSLFSFLEIGTGELFF.

The rearrangement links TRBV6-5 to TRBJ1-1; the D is unclear. Germline V gene data show CDR1 as MNHEY and CDR2 as SVGAGI. Trimming cost V 2 bases and J 8 bases, with 12 bases left between them. The CDR3 has 13 amino acids. The CDR3 coding sequence is TGTGCCAGCAGTTACGAGAGAGGAGCCGAAGCTTTCTTT. Amino acids: CASSYERGAEAFF.

This chain joins TRBV5-6 and TRBJ1-2; D ambiguous. CDR3 size: 15 residues. Deletions cut 4 bases from V and 3 bases from J, with 16 bases between. Germline-derived CDR1 and CDR2 are SGHDT and YYEEEE. CDR3 nucleotides: TGTGCCAGCAGCCAGAGAGGCGCAATCTACTATGGCTACACCTTC. It specifies CASSQRGAIYYGYTF. The whole variable domain, filled in from reference TRBV5-6 and TRBJ1-2, reads DAGVTQSPTHLIKTRGQQVTLRCSPKSGHDTVSWYQQALGQGPQFIFQYYEEEERQRGNFPDRFSGHQFPNYSSELNVNALLLGDSALYLCASSQRGAIYYGYTFGSGTRLTVV.

CDR3 sequence reads: CASNKPGTSIPYEQYF. The DNA of the CDR3 is TGTGCCAGCAACAAACCAGGGACTAGTATCCCCTACGAGCAGTACTTC. This chain connects TRBV28 to TRBJ2-7; 8 nucleotides match TRBD2. CDR3 size: 16 residues. In germline, CDR1 is MDHEN, CDR2 SYDVKM. V lost 7 bases to trimming and J lost 2 bases; unmatched junction nucleotides: 13. Full variable domain (rest looked up from reference TRBV28 and TRBJ2-7): DVKVTQSSRYLVKRTGEKVFLECVQDMDHENMFWYRQDPGLGLRLIYFSYDVKMKEKGDIPEGYSVSREKKERFSLILESASTNQTSMYLCASNKPGTSIPYEQYFGPGTRLTVT.

The chain has TRBV19 and TRBJ2-3, with 8 bases lining up with TRBD2. The CDR3 totals 14 residues. Germline loops: CDR1 LNHDA, CDR2 SQIVND (reference sequence). The trim removed 3 bases at V and 6 bases at J, leaving 5 bases unmatched. Here the CDR3 DNA reads TGTGCCAGTAGTATCGGGACTAGGCCTGATACGCAGTATTTT. This gives the protein CASSIGTRPDTQYF.

This chain joins TRBV9 and TRBJ2-7; D unresolved. This CDR3 has 15 amino acids. Per germline, CDR1 SGDLS and CDR2 YYNGEE. V was clipped by 4 bases and J by 1 base, with 15 bases between them. This chain's CDR3 is CASSPRRVPSYEQYF. Here the CDR3 DNA reads TGTGCCAGCAGCCCCCGCCGGGTCCCTTCCTACGAGCAGTACTTC.

The J gene is TRBJ2-2, the V gene TRBV18; a weak D match, TRBD1 (5 bases). V was shortened by 6 bases and J by 6 bases, with 26 bases between the two germline ends. CDR3 size: 18 residues. Germline CDR1 reads KGHSH; CDR2 reads LQKENI. CDR3 residues: CASSRLNSQGILPGELFF. In DNA, the CDR3 is TGTGCCAGCTCCCGACTGAACAGCCAGGGCATTCTCCCCGGGGAGCTGTTTTTT.

This sequence joins TRBV5-5 and TRBJ1-2, with 8 bases matching TRBD1. J was trimmed by 3 bases and V by 3 bases; bases with no gene match: 13. Germline V gene data show CDR1 as SGHKS and CDR2 as YYEKEE (reference sequence). This CDR3 spans 17 amino acids. The CDR3 loop reads CASSSTLDRGGDYGYTF. The CDR3 coding sequence is TGTGCCAGCAGCTCGACGCTTGACAGGGGAGGCGACTATGGCTACACCTTC.

The chain uses TRBV27 and TRBJ2-1, with D tentatively TRBD1 (6 bases). Looked up from germline, CDR1 is MNHEY and CDR2 is SMNVEV (reference sequence). Trimming removed 5 bases from V and 6 bases from J, with 17 bases in between. The CDR3 consists of 15 residues. The CDR3 DNA follows: TGTGCCAGCAGTACCACAGGGCTCAGCAGCAATGAGCAGTTCTTC. Translated, it gives CASSTTGLSSNEQFF.

The chain combines TRBV10-1 with TRBJ2-1, with TRBD1 as a possible D gene (5 bases). Trimming cost V 7 bases and J 6 bases, with 19 bases left between them. The germline gives CDR1 WNHNN, CDR2 SYGVQD (reference sequence). The CDR3 has 15 residues. In DNA, the CDR3 is TGCGCCAGCATATTAGGTGGGGCCCCCCCCAATGAGCAGTTCTTC. It yields the protein CASILGGAPPNEQFF.

This chain links TRBV6-5 with TRBJ2-7; the D gene is possibly TRBD2 (5 bases). With 7 bases removed from V and 5 bases from J, the gap between germline ends came to 18 bases. CDR1 and CDR2 (germline): MNHEY, SVGAGI. The CDR3 extends over 14 amino acids. CDR3 region: CASNPGPGSHEQYF. The CDR3 DNA sequence: TGTGCCAGCAACCCCGGGCCGGGGTCCCACGAGCAGTACTTC.

The genes are TRBV7-9 and TRBJ2-1; TRBD2 aligns across 8 bases. Germline CDR1 and CDR2: SEHNR and FQNEAQ (reference sequence). The CDR3 runs 12 residues. V gave up 5 bases and J gave up 15 bases; unmatched junction bases: 9. In DNA form, the CDR3 reads TGTGCCAGCAGCCCAGGCGGGGGGTTGGCGTTCTTC. Residues: CASSPGGGLAFF.

The gene calls are TRBV5-1 and TRBJ2-7; 7 bases agree with TRBD1. Trimming removed 4 bases from V and 0 bases from J; junction bases left unmatched: 7. Germline CDR1 SGHRS, CDR2 YFSETQ. The length of the CDR3 is 15 residues. Written as DNA, the CDR3 is TGCGCCAGCAGCGAGACAGGGTCCAGCTCCTACGAGCAGTACTTC. It encodes CASSETGSSSYEQYF.

This chain links TRBV11-3 with TRBJ2-5, with D unresolved. CDR1 and CDR2 (germline): SGHNT, YENEEA. This CDR3 is 13 amino acids long. The V and J ends lost 2 bases and 1 base respectively, with 5 bases between them. CDR3 in DNA: TGTGCCAGCAGCTTAACAGCCCAAGAGACCCAGTACTTC. Protein product: CASSLTAQETQYF.

The chain links TRBV29-1 to TRBJ2-1, with 7 bases matching TRBD2. The CDR3 runs to 13 residues. Losses at the gene ends were 7 bases for V and 6 bases for J; bases not matched to a gene: 9. Germline V gives CDR1 SQVTM, CDR2 ANQGSEA. CDR3 DNA: TGCAGCGCCTCGGGGGGATCTAGCAATGAGCAGTTCTTC. It encodes CSASGGSSNEQFF.

This chain links TRBV28 with TRBJ1-2, with 7 bases that match TRBD1. The CDR3 totals 13 residues. The ends lost 6 bases at V and 3 bases at J; junction bases unmatched: 4. Germline CDR1 is MDHEN and CDR2 is SYDVKM. CDR3 bases: TGTGCCAGCAGCTCGACAGGGTACTATGGCTACACCTTC. Its protein is CASSSTGYYGYTF.

V is TRBV15 and J is TRBJ2-4; 7 bases match TRBD1. This CDR3 is 16 amino acids long. The V gene end was trimmed by 5 bases and the J gene end by 6 bases; junction bases not matched to a gene: 13. The germline CDR1 and CDR2 sequences are LNHNV and YYDKDF (reference sequence). The CDR3 DNA reads TGTGCCACCAGCTTCCGACAGGGCCGGATGGGAAACATTCAGTACTTC. Translating gives CATSFRQGRMGNIQYF.

The rearrangement joins TRBV9 to TRBJ2-7; D is uncertain. This CDR3 has 13 amino acids. CDR1 and CDR2 (germline): SGDLS, YYNGEE. V was clipped by 5 bases and J by 5 bases, with 14 bases between them. The CDR3 is CASSAEGVDEQYF. Written as DNA, the CDR3 is TGTGCCAGCAGTGCTGAAGGAGTCGACGAGCAGTACTTC. The full variable domain, with the rest looked up from reference TRBV9 and TRBJ2-7, is DSGVTQTPKHLITATGQRVTLRCSPRSGDLSVYWYQQSLDQGLQFLIQYYNGEERAKGNILERFSAQQFPDLHSELNLSSLELGDSALYFCASSAEGVDEQYFGPGTRLTVT.

The rearrangement uses TRBV6-1 and TRBJ1-6; 8 bases line up with TRBD1. The germline V gene encodes CDR1 MNHNS and CDR2 SASEGT. Losses at the gene ends were 8 bases for V and 7 bases for J; bases not matched to a gene: 10. The CDR3 has 15 residues. The CDR3: CASGDQGASNSPLHF. The CDR3 nucleotides read TGTGCCAGCGGGGACCAGGGGGCATCGAATTCACCCCTCCACTTT.

The chain couples TRBV27 to TRBJ1-2; 12 bases map to TRBD1. From germline, CDR1 is MNHEY and CDR2 SMNVEV (reference sequence). J gave up 8 bases and V 5 bases, and 6 bases lay outside the gene matches. CDR3 length: 14 residues. The CDR3 region has the DNA TGTGCCAGCAGTCGGGACAGGGGGCGATACGGCTACACCTTC. It yields the protein CASSRDRGRYGYTF.

V is TRBV9 and J is TRBJ2-5; TRBD2 matches 12 bases. Germline V gene data show CDR1 as SGDLS and CDR2 as YYNGEE. This CDR3 has 17 amino acids. V trimming: 4 bases; J trimming: 1 base; junction bases outside the gene matches: 8. CDR3 sequence reads: CASSTRTSGRTQETQYF. CDR3 DNA: TGTGCCAGCAGCACCCGAACTAGCGGGAGGACCCAAGAGACCCAGTACTTC.

Written as DNA, the CDR3 is TGCGCCAGCACCGTTGGGGGCAGGGTCGCTTCACCCCTCCACTTT. The encoded protein is CASTVGGRVASPLHF. This chain joins TRBV5-1 and TRBJ1-6, with a tentative D call TRBD1 (6 bases). This CDR3 is 15 amino acids long. The germline V and J ends were trimmed by 6 bases and 9 bases, with 19 bases remaining between them. CDR1 is SGHRS and CDR2 is YFSETQ in the germline V gene.

This clone has only a few counts. The chain carries TRBV5-1 and TRBJ2-1; 7 nucleotides line up with TRBD2. This CDR3 spans 16 amino acids. Germline lookup yields CDR1 SGHRS and CDR2 YFSETQ. V shed 3 bases, J shed 4 bases, and the junction held 10 bases outside the gene matches. Written as DNA, the CDR3 is TGCGCCAGCAGCTCCAGGGCGCGGGGGAGGTACAATGAGCAGTTCTTC. Its translation: CASSSRARGRYNEQFF.

The V and J genes are TRBV30 and TRBJ2-1; TRBD2 matches at 7 bases. This CDR3 spans 15 amino acids. Losses at the gene ends were 8 bases for V and 10 bases for J; bases not matched to a gene: 20. Germline-derived CDR1 and CDR2 are GTSNPN and SVGIG (reference sequence). The CDR3 reads CAAPCTSETLAEQFF. In DNA, the CDR3 is TGTGCCGCCCCATGTACTAGCGAAACCCTGGCGGAGCAGTTCTTC.

In its sample, this clone was seen a few times. The V gene is TRBV6-1, the J gene TRBJ1-1; 8 nucleotides align to TRBD1. Germline V gene lookup returns CDR1 MNHNS and CDR2 SASEGT. CDR3 length: 13 amino acids. Germline trimming cut 6 bases from V and 4 bases from J; bases unmatched to any gene: 4. The CDR3 coding sequence is TGTGCCAGCAGGACAGGGGTGGTCACTGAAGCTTTCTTT. This translates into CASRTGVVTEAFF.